This TCR beta chain was documented in a study of response to subunit inactivated influenza vaccine. Worth noting for this clonotype: Its antigen is unknown.

The CDR3 is made up of 11 amino acids. Per germline, CDR1 MDHEN and CDR2 SYDVKM. V lost 5 bases and J lost 15, with 13 bases in between. Study-wide results and caveats: The authors put forward the suggestion that each seasonal influenza vaccination may bring in only a limited number of new T cells.

TCRdb reprocessed the RT-PCR reads with MiXCR, giving one entry per CDR3 protein. The data contain 500,000 to 600,000 distinct CDR3 sequences, about 15% of them singletons. The starting material was CD4+ T cells sorted from PBMCs, obtained around 25 months after vaccination. The rearrangement links TRBV28 to TRBJ1-4, with D perhaps matching TRBD1 (5 bases). This clonotype was obtained from a man aged 45 to 75 who received an inactivated influenza vaccine. The CDR3 sequence is CASSNPETVFF. In nucleotides, the CDR3 is TGTGCCAGCAGTAACCCCGAGACAGTGTTTTTT.